Following are 10 T cell receptor beta chains from one sample sequenced in a study of T cells expressing NK-cell markers. Reprocessing the 5' RACE reads, TCRdb reports a single entry for every CDR3 protein and omits DNA. The sample spans roughly 160,000 distinct CDR3 sequences; the ten largest clones claim 20%. Sequenced: blood T cells: a sorted CD56 or NKG2C T cell subset, CD4+ or CD8+ T cells, or bulk PBMC T cells (not recorded which). These TCRs come from a man aged 18-75 years in good health.

The chain has TRBV13 and TRBJ2-1; TCRdb names TRBD1, which stays unverified in the absence of DNA. The CDR3 sequence is 15 residues long. Germline assignment: CDR1 PRHDT and CDR2 FYEKMQ (reference sequence). The CDR3 reads CASSLGRQGNNEQFF.

This CDR3 is CASSSTLRTGGYEQYF. V and J are TRBV28 and TRBJ2-7; the TRBD1 assignment by TCRdb is unverifiable without DNA. The CDR3 totals 16 residues. Germline V gene lookup returns CDR1 MDHEN and CDR2 SYDVKM.

The J gene is TRBJ2-7, the V gene TRBV20-1; the TCRdb D gene call, TRBD1, has no DNA to confirm it. The CDR3 loop spans 12 amino acids. CDR1 is DFQATT, CDR2 SNEGSKA, per germline (reference sequence). The CDR3 spells CSARQGYYEQYF.

The chain employs TRBV11-3 and TRBJ2-3; TCRdb designates TRBD2, a call that cannot be tested without DNA. The germline V gene has CDR1 SGHNT and CDR2 YENEEA. The CDR3 is 18 residues long. This chain's CDR3 is CASSSGRVWPHWADTQYF.

This sequence joins TRBV6-1 and TRBJ2-7; TCRdb outputs TRBD1, but without DNA this stays unchecked. Looked up from germline, CDR1 is MNHNS and CDR2 is SASEGT. CDR3 length equals 15 residues. CDR3 protein: CASSEMGGQTYEQYF.

The chain recombines TRBV5-1 with TRBJ2-5; the D call of TRBD1 rests on TCRdb alone, since no DNA is present to check it. Germline V lookup: CDR1 SGHRS, CDR2 YFSETQ. CDR3 length: 15 amino acids. This CDR3 reads CASNPANRGEETQYF.

The chain uses TRBV24-1 and TRBJ2-1; with no DNA, the TCRdb D assignment of TRBD2 cannot be verified. The germline CDR1 and CDR2 sequences are KGHDR and SFDVKD. This CDR3 spans 16 amino acids. CDR3 in amino acids: CATSEWTSGGYNEQFF.

The CDR3 protein is CASSLVGEQPQHF. V usage is TRBV5-5 and J usage is TRBJ1-5; TCRdb names TRBD1, which stays unverified in the absence of DNA. The CDR3 contains 13 residues. Looked up from germline, CDR1 is SGHKS and CDR2 is YYEKEE (reference sequence).

The chain is built from TRBV12-3 or TRBV12-4 and TRBJ2-4; as DNA is missing, the TRBD1 call by TCRdb cannot be tested. The CDR3 length is 16 residues. The CDR3 region is CASSLWDRESKNIQYF.

The V and J genes are TRBV13 and TRBJ1-2; TCRdb returns TRBD1, unconfirmable since there is no DNA. Germline V gene data show CDR1 as PRHDT and CDR2 as FYEKMQ (reference sequence). This CDR3 region has 15 residues. The CDR3: CASSPPDRGKYGYTF.